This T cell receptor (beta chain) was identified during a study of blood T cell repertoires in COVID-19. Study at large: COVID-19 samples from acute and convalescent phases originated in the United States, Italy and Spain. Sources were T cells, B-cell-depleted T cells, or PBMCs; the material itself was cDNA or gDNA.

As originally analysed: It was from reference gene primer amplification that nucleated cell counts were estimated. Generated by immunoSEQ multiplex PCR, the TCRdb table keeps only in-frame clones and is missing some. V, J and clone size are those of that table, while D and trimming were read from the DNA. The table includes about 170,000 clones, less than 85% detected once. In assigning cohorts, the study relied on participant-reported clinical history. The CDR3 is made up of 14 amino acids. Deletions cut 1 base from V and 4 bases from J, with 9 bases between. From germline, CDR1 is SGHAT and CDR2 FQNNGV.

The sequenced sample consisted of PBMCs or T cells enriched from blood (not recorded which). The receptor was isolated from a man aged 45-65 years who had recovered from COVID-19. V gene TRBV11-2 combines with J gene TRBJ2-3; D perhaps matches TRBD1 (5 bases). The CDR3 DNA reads TGTGCCAGCAGCTTAGGGGGCCGTCCAGATACGCAGTATTTT. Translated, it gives CASSLGGRPDTQYF.